Shown below are 27 T cell receptor beta chains from a single sample sequenced in a study of regulatory T cells. Their target antigens are unknown. Overall study findings and caveats: Hydrophobic residues at CDR3 positions 6 and 7 were enriched in conventional CD4+ T cells of CD3G-deficient patients.

Amplification used 52 TRBV primers and 13 TRBJ primers. Clones were read by immunoSEQ multiplex PCR, and TCRdb kept only the in-frame ones, dropping some. Among about 32,000 clones listed, around 89% were seen once. Sequenced sample: conventional CD4+ T cells sorted from blood. These receptors were obtained from a person between 18 and 30 years old with CD3G deficiency.

This chain uses TRBV5-1 with TRBJ2-6; a weak D match, TRBD1 (5 bases). V lost 4 bases, J lost 0 bases, and 17 bases lay in between. The V gene's germline CDR1 is SGHRS and CDR2 YFSETQ. The CDR3 totals 18 residues. CDR3 region: CASSLDTAVYSGANVLTF. The CDR3 DNA sequence: TGCGCCAGCAGCCTGGACACGGCGGTTTACTCTGGGGCCAACGTCCTGACTTTC.

The CDR3 nucleotides are TGTGCCAGCAGTGTGGGCAGGAGCTATGGCTACACCTTC. Protein: CASSVGRSYGYTF. V is TRBV6-1 and J is TRBJ1-2; no clear D gene. This CDR3 is 13 amino acids long. Trimming cost V 4 bases and J 4 bases, with 10 bases left between them. CDR1 is MNHNS and CDR2 is SASEGT in the germline V gene.

This clone came up a few times. In nucleotides, the CDR3 is TGTGCCAGCAGTGATCGAGGCGCTGAAGCTTTCTTT. As protein: CASSDRGAEAFF. The gene calls are TRBV6-1 and TRBJ1-1; D unclear. The CDR3 has 12 residues. CDR1 MNHNS and CDR2 SASEGT come from the germline V gene. V was clipped by 3 bases and J by 6 bases, with 8 bases between them.

The genes are TRBV11-2 and TRBJ2-7; TRBD1 aligns across 7 bases. Germline CDR1 reads SGHAT; CDR2 reads FQNNGV. The CDR3 is 14 amino acids. V lost 3 bases to trimming and J lost 5 bases; unmatched junction nucleotides: 7. CDR3 sequence reads: CASSFDRAINEQYF. As DNA, the CDR3 is TGTGCCAGCAGCTTTGACAGGGCTATTAACGAGCAGTACTTC.

The chain carries TRBV5-1 and TRBJ1-2, with D unclear. Germline assignment: CDR1 SGHRS and CDR2 YFSETQ. V lost 4 bases and J lost 8, with 15 bases in between. This CDR3 is built from 13 residues. Here the CDR3 reads CASSEGIAGGYTF. CDR3 coding DNA: TGCGCCAGCAGCGAGGGAATAGCGGGGGGCTACACCTTC.

The chain couples TRBV28 to TRBJ2-3, with D tentatively TRBD2 (5 bases). This CDR3 comprises 16 residues. CDR1 is MDHEN, CDR2 SYDVKM, per germline. With 5 bases removed from V and 3 bases from J, the gap between germline ends came to 18 bases. CDR3 sequence (DNA): TGTGCCAGCAGTCCCTTTATCGGGGTTGGTACAGATACGCAGTATTTT. Residues: CASSPFIGVGTDTQYF.

This chain connects TRBV7-6 to TRBJ2-3; D not resolved. V lost 3 bases and J lost 1, with 5 bases in between. Germline CDR1 reads SGHVS; CDR2 reads FNYEAQ. The CDR3 is made up of 13 amino acids. CDR3 sequence (DNA): TGTGCCAGCAGCTTGTCTCGCACAGATACGCAGTATTTT. Residues: CASSLSRTDTQYF.

For the CDR3, the DNA is TGCGCCAGCAGCTCGCGTGCTGCCAATTTGGCAGATACGCAGTATTTT. This gives the protein CASSSRAANLADTQYF. The rearrangement links TRBV5-1 to TRBJ2-3; D not certain. There are 16 residues in the CDR3. Looked up from germline, CDR1 is SGHRS and CDR2 is YFSETQ. The V gene lost 3 bases and the J gene lost 4 bases, with 18 bases spanning the gap. Based on the CDR3 plus reference TRBV5-1 and TRBJ2-3, the full variable domain is KAGVTQTPRYLIKTRGQQVTLSCSPISGHRSVSWYQQTPGQGLQFLFEYFSETQRNKGNFPGRFSGRQFSNSRSEMNVSTLELGDSALYLCASSSRAANLADTQYFGPGTRLTVL.

This clone was detected only a few times. The chain links TRBV30 to TRBJ1-2; 9 bases agree with TRBD1. CDR1 and CDR2 from the germline V gene are GTSNPN and SVGIG (reference sequence). The ends lost 1 base at V and 2 bases at J; junction bases unmatched: 5. The CDR3 contains 15 residues. The CDR3 loop is CAWSGPGTGNYGYTF. The CDR3 nucleotides read TGTGCCTGGAGTGGCCCGGGGACAGGGAACTATGGCTACACCTTC.

The chain joins TRBV6-1 to TRBJ2-7, with 8 nucleotides matching TRBD1. Unmatched junction bases numbered 6, after V lost 4 bases and J lost 7 bases. The CDR3 loop spans 13 amino acids. Germline V gene sequence: CDR1 MNHNS, CDR2 SASEGT. CDR3 sequence (DNA): TGTGCCAGCAGTGTTCAGGGGGCGGGGGAGCAGTACTTC. Its protein product is CASSVQGAGEQYF.

The gene calls are TRBV5-1 and TRBJ2-2; possible D gene TRBD1, 6 bases. This CDR3 is built from 14 residues. Germline V gene lookup returns CDR1 SGHRS and CDR2 YFSETQ. Trimming cost V 4 bases and J 5 bases, with 12 bases left between them. As DNA, the CDR3 is TGCGCCAGCAGCCAGACTGGACAGACCGGGGAGCTGTTTTTT. It is translated as CASSQTGQTGELFF.

The rearrangement joins TRBV21-1 to TRBJ2-5; no check of the table's D call, TRBD1, against the DNA was made. TRBV21-1 is a pseudogene locus. The CDR3 sequence is 17 residues long. The CDR3 here is CASTNPRTVVPEETQYF. CDR3 DNA sequence: TGTGCCAGCACCAATCCCCGGACAGTGGTACCCGAAGAGACCCAGTACTTC.

The gene calls are TRBV7-9 and TRBJ2-7, with 7 nucleotides matching TRBD2. V dropped 1 base and J dropped 5; count of bases not matched to a gene: 11. CDR1 SEHNR and CDR2 FQNEAQ come from the germline V gene (reference sequence). The CDR3 spans 16 residues. CDR3 in DNA: TGTGCCAGCAGCTTAGAGGGCCTAGCGGAGCTCCACGAGCAGTACTTC. Translating gives CASSLEGLAELHEQYF.

The chain combines TRBV11-2 with TRBJ2-2, with TRBD2 identical over 12 bases. The CDR3 covers 15 residues. Germline V gives CDR1 SGHAT, CDR2 FQNNGV. Losses at the gene ends were 8 bases for V and 5 bases for J; bases not matched to a gene: 6. CDR3 nucleotide sequence: TGTGCCAGCGGACTAGCGGGGTACTCTACCGGGGAGCTGTTTTTT. Amino acids: CASGLAGYSTGELFF.

The V and J genes are TRBV6-1 and TRBJ2-3, with 8 nucleotides matching TRBD1. Germline loops: CDR1 MNHNS, CDR2 SASEGT. The CDR3 spans 15 residues. The V and J ends lost 5 bases and 0 bases, in that order; junction bases with no gene match: 4. Here the CDR3 DNA reads TGTGCCAGCAGTCCCCAGGGGGCGAGCACAGATACGCAGTATTTT. Protein product: CASSPQGASTDTQYF.

This clone was seen once. This sequence joins TRBV10-3 and TRBJ2-7, with a possible D match to TRBD1 (5 bases). Germline V gene data show CDR1 as ENHRY and CDR2 as SYGVKD. Trimming took 5 bases from V and 5 from J, leaving 13 bases between them. The CDR3 runs to 13 residues. The CDR3 sequence is CAISRQTGDEQYF. The CDR3 nucleotides are TGTGCCATCAGTAGACAAACAGGAGACGAGCAGTACTTC.

This clone was observed a single time. V is TRBV5-1 and J is TRBJ1-2; 8 positions match TRBD1. Trimming took 0 bases from V and 4 from J; bases not matched to a gene: 5. Germline V lookup: CDR1 SGHRS, CDR2 YFSETQ. CDR3 size: 15 residues. CDR3 coding DNA: TGCGCCAGCAGCTTGGAGCCGGGACAGGCCTATGGCTACACCTTC. The encoded protein is CASSLEPGQAYGYTF.

The genes are TRBV10-3 and TRBJ2-1, with 8 nucleotides matching TRBD2. The CDR3 is made up of 16 amino acids. V lost 1 base to trimming and J lost 0 bases; unmatched junction nucleotides: 2. Germline V gives CDR1 ENHRY, CDR2 SYGVKD. The CDR3 spells CAISELGTSSYNEQFF. The DNA of the CDR3 is TGTGCCATCAGTGAGTTGGGGACTAGCTCCTACAATGAGCAGTTCTTC.

The chain has TRBV10-3 and TRBJ2-2, with 7 bases fitting TRBD1. Germline-derived CDR1 and CDR2 are ENHRY and SYGVKD. This CDR3 comprises 14 residues. V was pared by 4 bases and J by 4 bases, with 3 bases of the junction left unmatched. CDR3 sequence (DNA): TGTGCCATCAGTGCGGGACAGATCACCGGGGAGCTGTTTTTT. It encodes CAISAGQITGELFF.

The chain has TRBV28 and TRBJ2-7; 7 positions match TRBD2. The V gene's germline CDR1 is MDHEN and CDR2 SYDVKM. Losses at the gene ends were 7 bases for V and 6 bases for J; bases not matched to a gene: 12. The length of the CDR3 is 14 residues. CDR3 in amino acids: CASTAGTKPVEQYF. CDR3 DNA sequence: TGTGCCAGCACGGCCGGGACTAAGCCTGTCGAGCAGTACTTC.

This clone was counted a single time. The chain carries TRBV7-2 and TRBJ1-6; D perhaps matches TRBD1 (5 bases). Germline V lookup: CDR1 SGHTA, CDR2 FQGNSA. The CDR3 length is 14 residues. V lost 4 bases and J lost 8, with 12 bases in between. CDR3 bases: TGTGCCAGCAGCTGGGGCGCCGGGGATTCACCCCTCCACTTT. Amino acid sequence: CASSWGAGDSPLHF.

This clone appeared once. CDR3 DNA: TGTGCCAGTAGTATCACGGGACTAGCGGGGGGAACCGGGGAGCTGTTTTTT. Translating gives CASSITGLAGGTGELFF. The chain links TRBV19 to TRBJ2-2; 15 bases fit TRBD2. Trimming at V came to 3 bases and at J to 5 bases, leaving 4 bases not matched to a gene. Germline CDR1 reads LNHDA; CDR2 reads SQIVND (reference sequence). There are 17 residues in the CDR3. Complete variable domain (other parts from reference TRBV19 and TRBJ2-2): DGGITQSPKYLFRKEGQNVTLSCEQNLNHDAMYWYRQDPGQGLRLIYYSQIVNDFQKGDIAEGYSVSREKKESFPLTVTSAQKNPTAFYLCASSITGLAGGTGELFFGEGSRLTVL.

This chain uses TRBV28 with TRBJ2-6; D ambiguous. The CDR3 length is 16 residues. The germline V gene has CDR1 MDHEN and CDR2 SYDVKM. The V end was cut by 5 bases, the J end by 0 bases, with 11 bases between. The CDR3 DNA reads as TGTGCCAGCAGTAGTCTGATCACCTCTGGGGCCAACGTCCTGACTTTC. Protein product: CASSSLITSGANVLTF. Looking up the rest from reference TRBV28 and TRBJ2-6 gives the full variable domain: DVKVTQSSRYLVKRTGEKVFLECVQDMDHENMFWYRQDPGLGLRLIYFSYDVKMKEKGDIPEGYSVSREKKERFSLILESASTNQTSMYLCASSSLITSGANVLTFGAGSRLTVL.

This chain links TRBV28 with TRBJ2-5; possibly TRBD1 for D (5 bases). The CDR3 has 15 amino acids. V lost 2 bases and J 0 bases, leaving 10 bases between the germline ends. The germline V gene encodes CDR1 MDHEN and CDR2 SYDVKM. CDR3 in amino acids: CASSLQTAYQETQYF. Written as DNA, the CDR3 is TGTGCCAGCAGTTTACAGACAGCCTACCAAGAGACCCAGTACTTC.

The genes are TRBV28 and TRBJ2-2; D unclear. The CDR3 has 13 amino acids. Trimming took off 6 bases at V and 1 base at J, with 6 bases between the two ends. CDR1 is MDHEN, CDR2 SYDVKM, per germline. The DNA for the CDR3 is TGTGCCAGCAGGGACCAGAACACCGGGGAGCTGTTTTTT. Amino acids: CASRDQNTGELFF.

The CDR3 DNA is TGTGCCAGCAGTGCCGGGGGCGCTGGGGCCAACGTCCTGACTTTC. Translated: CASSAGGAGANVLTF. The chain joins TRBV28 to TRBJ2-6; D may be TRBD1 or TRBD2 (6 bases each). V was clipped by 5 bases and J by 2 bases, with 10 bases between them. Looked up from germline, CDR1 is MDHEN and CDR2 is SYDVKM. CDR3 size: 15 residues.

The gene calls are TRBV7-8 and TRBJ2-2; D is possibly TRBD1 (6 bases). This CDR3 contains 16 residues. Germline V gene sequence: CDR1 SGHVS, CDR2 FQNEAQ. V lost 5 bases to trimming and J lost 0 bases, with 13 bases between them. The CDR3 DNA sequence: TGTGCCAGCAGCAATCAGGGGATTCCGAACACCGGGGAGCTGTTTTTT. It codes for CASSNQGIPNTGELFF.